The clone carrying this T cell receptor (beta chain) appeared once. Profiling relied on immunoSEQ multiplex PCR, and the TCRdb table lists in-frame clones only, not all of them. The sample yields 180,000 or so clones, 87% seen once. The CDR3 sequence is 12 residues long. The V gene's germline CDR1 is MNHEY and CDR2 SMNVEV (reference sequence). Trimming stripped 6 bases from V and 3 bases from J, with 8 bases between. The data derive from a study of blood T cell repertoires in COVID-19. The wider study: Sample material is recorded as cDNA or gDNA derived from T cells, B-cell-depleted T cells, or PBMCs.

This receptor was identified in a man in his forties or fifties with active or convalescent COVID-19. The sequencing sample was made of peripheral blood. This rearrangement joins TRBV27 to TRBJ1-1; possibly TRBD1 for D (6 bases). CDR3 loop: CASRQGHTEAFF. CDR3 coding DNA: TGTGCCAGCAGACAGGGACACACTGAAGCTTTCTTT.